This is a list of T cell receptor beta chains from one sample in a study of blood T cell repertoires in COVID-19. Only in-frame clones appear in the TCRdb table, and some are missing; sequencing was by immunoSEQ multiplex PCR. This table holds tens of thousands of clones, over 60% found once. Sequenced input: peripheral blood. Source of these receptors: a human donor in a cohort sampled during active COVID-19. Both conserved end residues are part of each CDR3. Fields, in order: clone size, D gene, V gene, J gene, CDR3 protein, CDR3 DNA. D genes are given only for firm matches. Size is stated for part of the rows, as once, few or many counts, or as a class when the clone is expanded.

abundance: few
d_gene: TRBD1
v_gene: TRBV6-2/TRBV6-3
j_gene: TRBJ2-1
CDR3aa: CASSWARQGTYNEQFF
CDR3nt: TGTGCCAGCAGTTGGGCTCGACAGGGTACCTACAATGAGCAGTTCTTC

abundance: many
d_gene: -
v_gene: TRBV5-4
j_gene: TRBJ2-5
CDR3aa: CASSLGPSPIETQYF
CDR3nt: TGTGCCAGCAGCTTGGGCCCTAGCCCCATAGAGACCCAGTACTTC

abundance: -
d_gene: -
v_gene: TRBV15
j_gene: TRBJ1-2
CDR3aa: CATSRDSGVYGYTF
CDR3nt: TGTGCCACCAGCAGAGATTCGGGGGTTTATGGCTACACCTTC

abundance: -
d_gene: TRBD2
v_gene: TRBV4-2
j_gene: TRBJ2-5
CDR3aa: CASSHRLAGFQETQYF
CDR3nt: TGTGCCAGCAGCCATCGACTAGCGGGATTCCAAGAGACCCAGTACTTC

abundance: -
d_gene: -
v_gene: TRBV5-4
j_gene: TRBJ2-4
CDR3aa: CASSQNRASNIQYF
CDR3nt: TGTGCCAGCAGCCAAAACCGCGCCTCAAACATTCAGTACTTC

abundance: -
d_gene: -
v_gene: TRBV27
j_gene: TRBJ1-1
CDR3aa: CASSQRGRGTEAFF
CDR3nt: TGTGCCAGCAGCCAACGGGGTCGAGGCACTGAAGCTTTCTTT

abundance: -
d_gene: -
v_gene: TRBV19
j_gene: TRBJ1-2
CDR3aa: CASSTPAGQSGGYTF
CDR3nt: TGTGCCAGTAGTACCCCGGCCGGGCAGTCGGGGGGCTACACCTTC

abundance: few
d_gene: TRBD1
v_gene: TRBV5-4
j_gene: TRBJ2-7
CDR3aa: CASSLDGQVGYEQYF
CDR3nt: TGTGCCAGCAGCTTGGATGGACAGGTGGGGTACGAGCAGTACTTC

abundance: few
d_gene: -
v_gene: TRBV30
j_gene: TRBJ1-4
CDR3aa: CAWSRTATNEKLFF
CDR3nt: TGTGCCTGGAGCCGGACAGCAACTAATGAAAAACTGTTTTTT

abundance: -
d_gene: TRBD1
v_gene: TRBV19
j_gene: TRBJ2-7
CDR3aa: CASSLKGQGSYEQYF
CDR3nt: TGTGCCAGTAGTCTAAAGGGACAGGGCTCCTACGAGCAGTACTTC

abundance: once
d_gene: TRBD1
v_gene: TRBV5-1
j_gene: TRBJ1-1
CDR3aa: CASSNGQGGTEAFF
CDR3nt: TGCGCCAGCAGCAACGGACAGGGGGGGACTGAAGCTTTCTTT

abundance: -
d_gene: -
v_gene: TRBV4-3
j_gene: TRBJ1-2
CDR3aa: CASSQGEGGDYGYTF
CDR3nt: TGCGCCAGCAGCCAAGGGGAAGGAGGGGATTATGGCTACACCTTC

abundance: -
d_gene: -
v_gene: TRBV29-1
j_gene: TRBJ1-2
CDR3aa: CSVERPGIGYTF
CDR3nt: TGCAGCGTTGAAAGGCCGGGGATCGGCTACACCTTC

abundance: -
d_gene: -
v_gene: TRBV14
j_gene: TRBJ2-2
CDR3aa: CASSQEFSVGELFF
CDR3nt: TGTGCCAGCAGCCAAGAATTTAGCGTGGGGGAGCTGTTTTTT

abundance: -
d_gene: TRBD2
v_gene: TRBV10-3
j_gene: TRBJ2-3
CDR3aa: CAISRMGGSSPDTQYF
CDR3nt: TGTGCCATCAGTCGGATGGGCGGGAGTTCCCCAGATACGCAGTATTTT

abundance: -
d_gene: -
v_gene: TRBV21-1
j_gene: TRBJ2-7
CDR3aa: CASASGTVSYEQYF
CDR3nt: TGTGCCAGCGCATCGGGGACAGTCTCCTACGAGCAGTACTTC

abundance: -
d_gene: -
v_gene: TRBV28
j_gene: TRBJ2-7
CDR3aa: CASMKAGIFEQYF
CDR3nt: TGTGCCAGCATGAAGGCAGGGATTTTTGAGCAGTACTTC

abundance: -
d_gene: -
v_gene: TRBV30
j_gene: TRBJ1-1
CDR3aa: CAWRGGPEAFF
CDR3nt: TGTGCCTGGAGGGGGGGGCCTGAAGCTTTCTTT

abundance: -
d_gene: -
v_gene: TRBV21-1
j_gene: TRBJ2-7
CDR3aa: CASSNRDRGHEQYF
CDR3nt: TGTGCCAGCAGCAACCGGGACAGGGGACACGAGCAGTACTTC

abundance: -
d_gene: TRBD1
v_gene: TRBV6-5
j_gene: TRBJ1-2
CDR3aa: CASSSLYRGDGYTF
CDR3nt: TGTGCCAGCAGTTCCCTTTACAGGGGTGATGGCTACACCTTC

abundance: -
d_gene: -
v_gene: TRBV6-5
j_gene: TRBJ1-2
CDR3aa: CASSYSRRGAGGYTF
CDR3nt: TGTGCCAGCAGTTACTCGAGACGGGGGGCAGGTGGCTACACCTTC

abundance: few
d_gene: -
v_gene: TRBV19
j_gene: TRBJ1-1
CDR3aa: CASTPRENTEAFF
CDR3nt: TGTGCCAGTACCCCCAGGGAGAACACTGAAGCTTTCTTT

abundance: -
d_gene: -
v_gene: TRBV10-3
j_gene: TRBJ1-3
CDR3aa: CAIRDEGVPGNTIYF
CDR3nt: TGTGCCATCAGGGATGAGGGGGTTCCGGGAAACACCATATATTTT

abundance: -
d_gene: TRBD2
v_gene: TRBV5-1
j_gene: TRBJ2-1
CDR3aa: CASSLGGLAGSEQFF
CDR3nt: TGCGCCAGCAGCTTAGGAGGGCTAGCGGGATCTGAGCAGTTCTTC

abundance: -
d_gene: TRBD2
v_gene: TRBV11-3
j_gene: TRBJ2-1
CDR3aa: CASSSLAGGTDNEQFF
CDR3nt: TGTGCCAGCAGCTCACTAGCGGGAGGGACTGACAATGAGCAGTTCTTC

abundance: -
d_gene: TRBD2
v_gene: TRBV18
j_gene: TRBJ2-1
CDR3aa: CASSLQGTSGRRYNEQFF
CDR3nt: TGTGCCAGCTCACTTCAGGGGACTAGCGGGAGGAGGTACAATGAGCAGTTCTTC

abundance: -
d_gene: -
v_gene: TRBV6-4
j_gene: TRBJ2-3
CDR3aa: CASSVDFGDTQYF
CDR3nt: TGTGCCAGCAGTGTTGATTTCGGAGATACGCAGTATTTT

abundance: -
d_gene: TRBD1
v_gene: TRBV11-3
j_gene: TRBJ2-1
CDR3aa: CASSLGTGYNEQFF
CDR3nt: TGTGCCAGCAGCCTAGGGACAGGGTACAATGAGCAGTTCTTC

abundance: -
d_gene: -
v_gene: TRBV18
j_gene: TRBJ2-5
CDR3aa: CASSPMVEGRATQYF
CDR3nt: TGTGCCAGCTCACCAATGGTCGAAGGGCGGGCGACCCAGTACTTC